A single sample gave rise to the 2 T cell receptor beta chains below, sequenced in a study of CD4 T cells in relation to SARS-CoV-2 and coronaviruses. The unexposed donors gave CD4+ T cells in about 2011-2019, prior to COVID-19. Assay: immunoSEQ multiplex PCR; the TCRdb copy retains only in-frame clones and omits some. This sample yields roughly 63,000 clones, of which 94% are seen a single time; approximately 0.14% belongs to the top ten. Sequenced: naive CD4+ T cells from PBMCs. The subset: naive CD4+ T cells isolated by negative enrichment. All receptors derive from a human donor in good health.

The rearrangement links TRBV19 to TRBJ1-5, with no clear D. The CDR3 spans 15 residues. The V gene lost 0 bases and the J gene lost 2 bases, with 8 bases spanning the gap. Germline lookup yields CDR1 LNHDA and CDR2 SQIVND (reference sequence). The chain's CDR3 is CASSIEPGRNQPQHF. CDR3 in DNA: TGTGCCAGTAGTATAGAACCAGGCCGCAATCAGCCCCAGCATTTT.

The rearrangement joins TRBV5-1 to TRBJ1-1; perhaps TRBD1 as D (6 bases). The CDR3 contains 14 residues. The ends were cut back, 4 bases at V and 0 bases at J, with 10 bases in the middle. Germline V gene lookup returns CDR1 SGHRS and CDR2 YFSETQ. The CDR3 region has the DNA TGCGCCAGCAGCCCCGGACAGATGAACACTGAAGCTTTCTTT. Protein sequence: CASSPGQMNTEAFF.